This T cell receptor (beta chain) was recovered during a study of neurological immune-mediated disorders. Trimming shortened V by 5 bases and J by 2 bases, and 13 bases separated the two germline ends. CDR3 length: 15 residues. Looked up from germline, CDR1 is SGHRS and CDR2 is YFSETQ. Time point given: longitudinal time-point 3. This clonotype has ten or more counts. The antigen remains unidentified. The team produced cDNA through 5'RACE using 10-nucleotide random UMIs. A single record per CDR3 protein comes from TCRdb applying MiXCR to the 5' RACE reads. The sample lists fewer than 50,000 distinct CDR3 sequences, over 9.5% occurring once. General observations from the study: Sharing of CDR3 amino acid sequences among expanded clones across subjects was absent, suggesting private repertoires in all groups. Expansion of TCR clones was greatest in HTLV-1-associated myelopathy and smallest in multiple sclerosis, where it fell below that of healthy controls.

V and J are TRBV5-1 and TRBJ2-2, with D possibly TRBD1 on 6 matching bases. This TCR came from a male donor with HTLV-1-associated myelopathy (HAM/TSP). The sample comprised PBMCs. The CDR3 spells CASRSTGTNTGELFF. As DNA, the CDR3 is TGCGCCAGCAGGTCGACAGGAACCAACACCGGGGAGCTGTTTTTT.